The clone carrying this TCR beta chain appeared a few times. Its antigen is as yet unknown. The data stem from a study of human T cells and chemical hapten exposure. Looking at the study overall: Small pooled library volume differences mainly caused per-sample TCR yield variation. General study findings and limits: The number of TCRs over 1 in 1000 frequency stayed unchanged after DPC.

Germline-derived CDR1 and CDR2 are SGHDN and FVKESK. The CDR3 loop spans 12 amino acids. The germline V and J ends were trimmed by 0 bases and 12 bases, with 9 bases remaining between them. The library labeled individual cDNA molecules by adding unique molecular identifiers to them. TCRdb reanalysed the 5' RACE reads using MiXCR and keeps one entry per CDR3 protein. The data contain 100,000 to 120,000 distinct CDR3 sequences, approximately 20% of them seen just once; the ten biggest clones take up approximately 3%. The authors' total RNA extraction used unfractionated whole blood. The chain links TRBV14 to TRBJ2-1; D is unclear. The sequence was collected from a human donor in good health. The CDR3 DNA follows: TGTGCCAGCAGCCAAGATTCGCCGGGGCAGTTCTTC. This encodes CASSQDSPGQFF.